A few counts support the clone carrying this T cell receptor beta chain. The V and J ends lost 6 bases and 8 bases, in that order; junction bases with no gene match: 5. This CDR3 is built from 12 residues. The germline gives CDR1 SNHLY, CDR2 FYNNEI. The data stem from a study of blood T cell repertoires in COVID-19. Study in general: From the United States, Italy and Spain came samples of acute and convalescent COVID-19. From T cells, B-cell-depleted T cells, or PBMCs came the material, which was cDNA or gDNA.

In the authors' methods: Amplified reference gene primers provided the basis for estimating nucleated cell counts. Profiling relied on immunoSEQ multiplex PCR, and the TCRdb table lists in-frame clones only, not all of them. V, J and clone size reflect that table, while D and trimming were determined from the DNA. The profile shows 100,000 to 150,000 clones, about three quarters of them singletons. The sequenced sample was peripheral blood. V and J are TRBV2 and TRBJ1-2; TRBD1 agrees at 8 bases. This TCR was sampled from a woman in her seventies with acute or convalescent COVID-19. CDR3 bases: TGTGCCAGCAGCGGGACAGGAAGGGGCTACACCTTC. This translates into CASSGTGRGYTF.